This T cell receptor (beta chain) was sequenced for a study of cytomegalovirus exposure and HLA in healthy donors. Overall study: An early data release held some 85 million unique TCRs from HLA-typed donors.

The CDR3 contains 14 residues. Germline assignment: CDR1 LNHDA and CDR2 SQIVND (reference sequence). Trimming took 10 bases from V and 0 from J, leaving 12 bases between them. Details on this clone: Its antigen is as yet unknown.

PCR involved 60 Vbeta and 13 Jbeta primers. TCRdb's table, derived via immunoSEQ multiplex PCR, lists solely in-frame clones and lacks some. There are around 130,000 clones in the sample; around 80% occur only once, and roughly 2.5% lies in the top ten. General study findings and limits: Most likely, a cluster of highly shared sequence variants arose as a sequencing artifact.

Sequencing input: PBMCs. This chain connects TRBV19 to TRBJ1-4; D may be TRBD1 (6 bases). This TCR was recovered from a boy aged 2 to 10 in good health and CMV-seronegative. CDR3 nucleotides: TGTGCCACCTCAGAGGGGGCAACTAATGAAAAACTGTTTTTT. This gives the protein CATSEGATNEKLFF.